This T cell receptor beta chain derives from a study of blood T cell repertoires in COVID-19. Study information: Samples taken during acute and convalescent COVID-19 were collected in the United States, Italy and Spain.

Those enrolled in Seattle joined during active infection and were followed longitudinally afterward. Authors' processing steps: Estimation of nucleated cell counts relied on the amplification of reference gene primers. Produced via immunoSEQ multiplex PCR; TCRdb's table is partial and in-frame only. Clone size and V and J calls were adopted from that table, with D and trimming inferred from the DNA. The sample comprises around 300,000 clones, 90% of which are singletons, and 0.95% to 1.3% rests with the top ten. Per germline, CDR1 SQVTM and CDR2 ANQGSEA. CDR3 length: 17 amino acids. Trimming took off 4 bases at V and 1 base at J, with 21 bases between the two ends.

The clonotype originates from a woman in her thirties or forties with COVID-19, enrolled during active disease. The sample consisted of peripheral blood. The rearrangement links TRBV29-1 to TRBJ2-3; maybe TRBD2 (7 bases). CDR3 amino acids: CSVAGENREGGTDTQYF. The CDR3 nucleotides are TGCAGCGTTGCAGGGGAGAACAGGGAGGGAGGCACAGATACGCAGTATTTT.